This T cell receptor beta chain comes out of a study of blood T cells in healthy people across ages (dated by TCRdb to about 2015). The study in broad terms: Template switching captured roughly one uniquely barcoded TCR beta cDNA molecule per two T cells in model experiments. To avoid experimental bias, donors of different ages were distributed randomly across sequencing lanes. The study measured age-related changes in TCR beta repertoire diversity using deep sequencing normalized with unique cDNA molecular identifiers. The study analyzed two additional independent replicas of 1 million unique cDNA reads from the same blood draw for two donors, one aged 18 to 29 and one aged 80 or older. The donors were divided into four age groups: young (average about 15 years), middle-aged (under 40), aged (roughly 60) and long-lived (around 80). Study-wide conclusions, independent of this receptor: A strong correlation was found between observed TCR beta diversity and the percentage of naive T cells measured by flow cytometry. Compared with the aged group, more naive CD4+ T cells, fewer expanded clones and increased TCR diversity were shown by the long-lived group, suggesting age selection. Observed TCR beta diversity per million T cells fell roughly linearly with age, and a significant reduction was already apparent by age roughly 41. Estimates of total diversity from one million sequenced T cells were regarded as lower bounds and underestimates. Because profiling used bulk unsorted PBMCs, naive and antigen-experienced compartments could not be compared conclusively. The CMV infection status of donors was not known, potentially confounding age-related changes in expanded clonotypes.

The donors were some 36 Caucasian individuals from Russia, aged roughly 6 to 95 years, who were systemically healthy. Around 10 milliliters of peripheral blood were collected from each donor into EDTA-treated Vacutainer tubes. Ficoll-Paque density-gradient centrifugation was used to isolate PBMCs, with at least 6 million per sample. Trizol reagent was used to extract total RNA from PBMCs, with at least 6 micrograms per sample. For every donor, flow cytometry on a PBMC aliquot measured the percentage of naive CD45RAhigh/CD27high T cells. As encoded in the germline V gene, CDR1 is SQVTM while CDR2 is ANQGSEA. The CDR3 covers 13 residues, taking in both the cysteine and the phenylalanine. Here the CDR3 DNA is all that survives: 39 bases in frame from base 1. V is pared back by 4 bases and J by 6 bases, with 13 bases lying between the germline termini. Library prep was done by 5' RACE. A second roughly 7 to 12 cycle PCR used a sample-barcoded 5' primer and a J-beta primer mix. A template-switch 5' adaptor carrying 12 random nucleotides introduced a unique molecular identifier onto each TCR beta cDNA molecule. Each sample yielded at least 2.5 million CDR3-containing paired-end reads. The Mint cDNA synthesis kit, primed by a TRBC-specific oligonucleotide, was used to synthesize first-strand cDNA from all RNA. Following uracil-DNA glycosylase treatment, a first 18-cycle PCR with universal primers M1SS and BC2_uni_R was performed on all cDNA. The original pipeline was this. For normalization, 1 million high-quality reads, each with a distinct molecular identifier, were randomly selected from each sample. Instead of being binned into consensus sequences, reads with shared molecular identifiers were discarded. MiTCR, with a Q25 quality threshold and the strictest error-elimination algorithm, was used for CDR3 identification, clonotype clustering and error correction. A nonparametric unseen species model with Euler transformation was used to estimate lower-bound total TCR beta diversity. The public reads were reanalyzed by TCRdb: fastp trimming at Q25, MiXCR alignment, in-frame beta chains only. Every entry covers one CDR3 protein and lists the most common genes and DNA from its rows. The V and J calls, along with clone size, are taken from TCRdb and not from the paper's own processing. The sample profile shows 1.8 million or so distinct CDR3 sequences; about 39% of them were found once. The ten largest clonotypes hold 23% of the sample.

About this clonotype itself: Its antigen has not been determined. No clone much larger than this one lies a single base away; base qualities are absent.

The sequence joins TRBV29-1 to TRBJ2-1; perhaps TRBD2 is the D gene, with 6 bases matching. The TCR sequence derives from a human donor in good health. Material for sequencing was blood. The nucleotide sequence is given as TGCAGCGTTGTGGGGGGAGTTCGCAATGAGCAGTTCTTC. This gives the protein CSVVGGVRNEQFF.